Below are 7 T cell receptor beta chains sequenced from a single sample in a study of blood T cell repertoires in COVID-19. Repertoires were generated with immunoSEQ multiplex PCR, while TCRdb's copy carries only in-frame clones and drops some. The profile shows 200,000 to 250,000 clones, under 85% of them singletons. The sequenced sample consisted of peripheral blood. The receptors were sampled from a woman older than 75 with COVID-19, enrolled during active disease.

The rearrangement joins TRBV6-5 to TRBJ2-7; D perhaps matches TRBD2 (6 bases). The V and J ends lost 9 bases and 5 bases respectively, with 23 bases between them. The CDR3 totals 15 residues. Looked up from germline, CDR1 is MNHEY and CDR2 is SVGAGI. The CDR3, as DNA: TGTGCCAGGATGCCATGCGGGACCACGGGGGACGAGCAGTACTTC. Its translation: CARMPCGTTGDEQYF.

V gene TRBV11-2 combines with J gene TRBJ2-1; 9 bases align to TRBD1. V lost 5 bases and J lost 10; bases outside the gene matches: 15. Looked up from germline, CDR1 is SGHAT and CDR2 is FQNNGV. The CDR3 extends over 16 amino acids. This CDR3 is CASSISGTGISEEQFF. The CDR3 DNA follows: TGTGCCAGCAGCATCTCCGGGACAGGGATTTCGGAAGAGCAGTTCTTC.

This rearrangement joins TRBV27 to TRBJ1-1; D not certain. The CDR3 covers 13 residues. V lost 3 bases and J lost 1, with 6 bases in between. From germline, CDR1 is MNHEY and CDR2 SMNVEV (reference sequence). The CDR3 sequence is CASSFGSNTEAFF. DNA of the CDR3: TGTGCCAGCAGTTTCGGGTCGAACACTGAAGCTTTCTTT.

The V and J genes are TRBV9 and TRBJ2-1; TRBD1 might be the D (6 bases). Germline V gene lookup returns CDR1 SGDLS and CDR2 YYNGEE. This CDR3 region has 14 residues. The V gene lost 3 bases and the J gene lost 6 bases, with 13 bases spanning the gap. The CDR3 reads CASSGSGQINEQFF. The CDR3 coding sequence is TGTGCCAGCAGCGGATCGGGACAAATCAATGAGCAGTTCTTC.

This chain connects TRBV6-5 to TRBJ1-2; 7 bases are shared with TRBD1. Germline loops: CDR1 MNHEY, CDR2 SVGAGI. V lost 2 bases, J lost 6 bases, and 6 bases stayed unmatched. The CDR3 has 14 residues. The CDR3 nucleotides read TGTGCCAGCAGTTACACAGGGGTTATCGATGGCTACACCTTC. Residues: CASSYTGVIDGYTF.

The chain couples TRBV28 to TRBJ1-5, with D hard to call. V shed 2 bases and J shed 6 bases, with 11 bases lying between them. CDR1 and CDR2 from the germline V gene are MDHEN and SYDVKM. The CDR3 has 14 amino acids. CDR3 loop: CASSLPGGSQPQHF. Here the CDR3 DNA reads TGTGCCAGCAGTTTACCGGGAGGCTCTCAGCCCCAGCATTTT.

A note on this clone: The same CDR3 arises from other DNA sequences in this sample as well. The V gene is TRBV9, the J gene TRBJ1-3; a weak D match, TRBD1 (5 bases). From germline, CDR1 is SGDLS and CDR2 YYNGEE. With 1 base removed from V and 0 bases from J, the gap between germline ends came to 8 bases. This CDR3 is 15 amino acids long. CDR3 DNA sequence: TGTGCCAGCAGCGTATTAGACAGCTCTGGAAACACCATATATTTT. It codes for CASSVLDSSGNTIYF.